Listed here are 5 T cell receptor beta chains from one sample, sequenced in a study of CD8+CD57+ T cells in acquired aplastic anemia. The use of genomic DNA as template underpinned the TCR beta VDJ and CDR3 profiling. TCRdb passed the reads through MiXCR, listing each CDR3 protein once. This repertoire shows 180,000 or so distinct CDR3 sequences, roughly half found once; its top ten account for approximately 2.9%. Source material: sorted CD4+, CD8+, or CD8+CD57+ T cells (not recorded which) from PBMCs. Receptors originate from a human donor in good health.

Many counts were recorded for this clonotype. The chain joins TRBV12-3 or TRBV12-4 to TRBJ2-1; 9 positions match TRBD2. V shed 3 bases and J 6 bases; nucleotides not matched to a gene: 6. There are 15 residues in the CDR3. The CDR3 nucleotides read TGTGCCAGCAGTTTTAGCGGGAGTAGGGCCAATGAGCAGTTCTTC. As protein: CASSFSGSRANEQFF.

Only one count was recorded for this clonotype. The chain links TRBV20-1 to TRBJ1-1; no clear D. CDR1 and CDR2 from the germline V gene are DFQATT and SNEGSKA (reference sequence). The length of the CDR3 is 13 residues. Trimming shortened V by 0 bases and J by 11 bases, and 16 bases separated the two germline ends. In nucleotides, the CDR3 is TGCAGTGCTAGAGATCCAACCCACCCATTGGCTTTCTTT. Encoded protein: CSARDPTHPLAFF.

In regard to this clonotype: The junction departs from germline at one end; a sequencing error may be responsible. The chain has TRBV14 and TRBJ2-7; 9 bases align to TRBD1. This CDR3 comprises 15 residues. Germline V gene sequence: CDR1 SGHDN, CDR2 FVKESK. The CDR3 sequence is CASSLAGTGIYERHF. CDR3 in DNA: TGTGCCAGCAGCCTAGCCGGGACAGGGATCTACGAGCGGCACTTC.

This clonotype was recorded at least ten times. V gene TRBV6-1 combines with J gene TRBJ1-2, with a weak D call TRBD1 (6 bases). CDR3 length: 11 residues. Germline V gene data show CDR1 as MNHNS and CDR2 as SASEGT. Here the CDR3 reads CATGSNYGYTF. The CDR3 coding sequence is TGTGCGACAGGTTCGAACTATGGCTACACCTTC.

Only a few counts were recorded for this clonotype. The CDR3 DNA sequence: TGTGCCAGCAGCTTAGCGGGACCCGAGCAGTACTTC. This translates into CASSLAGPEQYF. The chain is built from TRBV7-9 and TRBJ2-7; D could derive from TRBD1 or TRBD2 (5 bases each). The CDR3 has 12 amino acids. V dropped 0 bases and J dropped 6 bases, with 6 bases sitting between them. Germline lookup yields CDR1 SEHNR and CDR2 FQNEAQ (reference sequence).